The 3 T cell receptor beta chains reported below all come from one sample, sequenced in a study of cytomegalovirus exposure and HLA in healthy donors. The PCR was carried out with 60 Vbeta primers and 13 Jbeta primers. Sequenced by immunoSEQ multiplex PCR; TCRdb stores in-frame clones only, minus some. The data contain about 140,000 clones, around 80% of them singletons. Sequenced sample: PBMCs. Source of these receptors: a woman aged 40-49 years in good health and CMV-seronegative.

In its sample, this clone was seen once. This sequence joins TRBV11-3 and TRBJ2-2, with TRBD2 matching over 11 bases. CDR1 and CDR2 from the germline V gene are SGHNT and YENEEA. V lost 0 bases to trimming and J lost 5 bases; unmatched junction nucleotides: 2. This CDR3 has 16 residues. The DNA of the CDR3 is TGTGCCAGCAGCTTAGATCTAGCGGGAGGTACCGGGGAGCTGTTTTTT. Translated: CASSLDLAGGTGELFF.

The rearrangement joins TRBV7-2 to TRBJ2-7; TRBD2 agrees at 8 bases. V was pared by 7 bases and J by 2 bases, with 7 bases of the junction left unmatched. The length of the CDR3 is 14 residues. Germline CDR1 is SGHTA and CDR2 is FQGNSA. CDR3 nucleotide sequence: TGTGCCAGCAACCTAGCGGGCAAGACCTACGAGCAGTACTTC. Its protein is CASNLAGKTYEQYF.

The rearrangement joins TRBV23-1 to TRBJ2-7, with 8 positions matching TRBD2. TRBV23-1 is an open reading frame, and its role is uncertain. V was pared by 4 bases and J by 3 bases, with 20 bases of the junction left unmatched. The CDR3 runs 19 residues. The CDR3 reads CASSPATGTRYSGVYEQYF. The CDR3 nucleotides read TGCGCCAGCAGTCCTGCCACCGGGACTAGATATTCAGGAGTCTACGAGCAGTACTTC.